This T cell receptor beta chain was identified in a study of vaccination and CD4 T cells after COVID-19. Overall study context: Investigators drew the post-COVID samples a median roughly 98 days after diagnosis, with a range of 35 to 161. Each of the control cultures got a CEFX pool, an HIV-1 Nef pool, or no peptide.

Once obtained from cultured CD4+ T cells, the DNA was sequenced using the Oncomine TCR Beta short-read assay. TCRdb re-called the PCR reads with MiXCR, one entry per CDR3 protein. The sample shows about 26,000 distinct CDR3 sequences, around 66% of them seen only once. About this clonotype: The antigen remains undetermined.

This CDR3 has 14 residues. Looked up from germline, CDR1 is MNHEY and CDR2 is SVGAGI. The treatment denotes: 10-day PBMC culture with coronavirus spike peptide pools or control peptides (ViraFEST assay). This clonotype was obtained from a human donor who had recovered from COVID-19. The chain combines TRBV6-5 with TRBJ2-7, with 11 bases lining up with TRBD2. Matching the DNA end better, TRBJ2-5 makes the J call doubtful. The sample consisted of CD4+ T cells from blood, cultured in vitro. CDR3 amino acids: CASSFVAGGGTQYF. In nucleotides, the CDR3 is TGTGCCAGCAGTTTTGTAGCGGGAGGGGGGACCCAGTACTTC.